This T cell receptor beta chain is from a study of blood T cell repertoires in COVID-19 (dated by TCRdb to about 2020). Study-level background: Samples from collaborators originated in the United States, Italy and Spain and spanned both the acute and convalescent phases of COVID-19. The sample metadata nearly always contained a de-identified subject ID, COVID-19 status, age in years and sex. The dataset comprised deeply sampled blood TCRbeta repertoires from subjects exposed to, actively infected with, or recovered from COVID-19. The material from the prospective study consisted of cDNA or gDNA derived from T cells, B-cell-depleted T cells, or PBMCs. HLA class I and class II types, where available, came from metadata supplied by the sample provider rather than from assay-based typing. The samples were drawn from two sources: the first 160 participants of the ongoing ImmuneRACE study, and 950 to 1,500 subjects contributed by 6 global collaborators. The repertoires were released in a freely available public database intended as a resource for research on the immune response to SARS-CoV-2.

TCRbeta CDR3 regions were amplified from genomic DNA by means of the immunoSEQ Assay, a bias-controlled multiplex PCR. For the original study's pipeline: Within the assay, amplification of reference gene primers was used to estimate how many nucleated cells each sample contained. To quantify the absolute abundance of each unique TCRbeta CDR3 rearrangement, sequence reads were collapsed and filtered. For each sample, productive Simpson clonality was calculated as the square root of Simpson's diversity index over productive rearrangements. TCRdb retrieved this table from immuneACCESS and kept in-frame rearrangements only. Not all clones are present; in checked studies, unresolved V genes account for under half, and no reason is known for the remainder. For V, J and clone size, that table is used; D and trimming come from the DNA. The table for this sample lists around 220,000 clones; approximately 90% of them were counted only once. The ten biggest clones cover under 6.5% of the sample.

Findings and caveats that apply to the study as a whole: Clinical and demographic metadata were provided uncurated, with the amount varying by source and participant.

For this clone: Which antigen it targets is not known. There are no base qualities to consult, and no much larger clone falls within one base.

Participants in the prospective study were aged about 18 to 95 years, lived in some 24 United States geographic areas, and enrolled through a virtual design. In the prospective study, participants were assigned to cohorts based on the clinical history participants reported in a screening survey and a study questionnaire. Each participant in the prospective study had whole blood, serum and a nasopharyngeal or oropharyngeal swab collected by mobile phlebotomists. Participants in the prospective study had the option to provide additional blood draws and questionnaires over an approximately 2-month period. Before DNA extraction, prospective study blood samples were shipped either frozen or at room temperature. Taken from the germline V gene (reference sequence), the CDR1 and CDR2 loops are LNHDA and SQIVND. V lost 1 base and J lost 4 bases; the stretch between them is 7 bases long. Measured from the cysteine to the phenylalanine, the CDR3 is 13 residues long. The kept DNA is CDR3 alone, 39 bases in frame from the first base.

The chain was built from TRBV19 and TRBJ1-1; the D gene lacks a confident call. The sequenced sample consisted of PBMCs or T cells enriched from blood (not recorded which). The sequence was collected from a woman aged 25 to 39 with acute COVID-19. The DNA is TGTGCCAGTAGTATAGCATCGAGCACTGAAGCTTTCTTT. Its translation reads: CASSIASSTEAFF. Supplemented by the reference TRBV19 and TRBJ1-1 proteins around the CDR3, the complete variable domain is DGGITQSPKYLFRKEGQNVTLSCEQNLNHDAMYWYRQDPGQGLRLIYYSQIVNDFQKGDIAEGYSVSREKKESFPLTVTSAQKNPTAFYLCASSIASSTEAFFGQGTRLTVV.